These 32 T cell receptor beta chains came from one sample sequenced in a study of Ad26.COV2.S vaccination and SARS-CoV-2 variants. Treatment noted: around 19 received Ad26.COV2.S at low or high dose, single or two shots; several received placebo; per-sample allocation not given. Samples analyzed were those drawn on day 63 after the first vaccine or placebo injection. The assay was immunoSEQ multiplex PCR, and TCRdb's table has in-frame clones only and misses some. The data contain a few hundred thousand clones, over 75% of them singletons. This specimen was peripheral blood, taken in a trial of Ad26.COV2.S vaccine versus placebo. These receptors were obtained from a person aged 18 to 65 who received the Ad26.COV2.S COVID-19 vaccine or a placebo.

The genes are TRBV28 and TRBJ1-2, with a tentative D call TRBD1 (6 bases). With 7 bases removed from V and 2 bases from J, the gap between germline ends came to 17 bases. This CDR3 contains 15 residues. Germline assignment: CDR1 MDHEN and CDR2 SYDVKM. The CDR3: CASTQGGGKNYGYTF. CDR3 coding DNA: TGTGCCAGCACCCAAGGGGGGGGGAAAAACTATGGCTACACCTTC.

This clone was picked up one time. V and J are TRBV28 and TRBJ1-4; tentative D call: TRBD1 (6 bases). The V and J ends lost 4 bases and 4 bases respectively, with 16 bases between them. Germline CDR1 MDHEN, CDR2 SYDVKM. The CDR3 length is 16 residues. CDR3 amino acids: CASSSLRGQINEKLFF. In DNA form, the CDR3 reads TGTGCCAGCAGTTCCCTCCGGGGGCAGATTAATGAAAAACTGTTTTTT.

This clone was picked up one time. V and J are TRBV19 and TRBJ1-5, with D perhaps TRBD1 (6 bases). This CDR3 region has 16 residues. Per the germline V gene, CDR1 is LNHDA and CDR2 is SQIVND (reference sequence). The ends were cut back, 5 bases at V and 2 bases at J, with 16 bases in the middle. The DNA of the CDR3 is TGTGCCAGTAGTCCAAGGGGGGGCCCCCGCAATCAGCCCCAGCATTTT. This gives the protein CASSPRGGPRNQPQHF.

This clone was counted a single time. V usage is TRBV5-5 and J usage is TRBJ2-1, with a weak D call TRBD1 (6 bases). V lost 0 bases and J lost 0, with 10 bases in between. The CDR3 totals 16 residues. CDR1 is SGHKS, CDR2 YYEKEE, per germline (reference sequence). The CDR3 nucleotides are TGTGCCAGCAGCTTGGGGGGACACCTCTCCTACAATGAGCAGTTCTTC. Translating gives CASSLGGHLSYNEQFF.

Concerning this clone: Other DNA sequences in this sample translate to the same CDR3. This chain connects TRBV4-1 to TRBJ2-7, with no clear D. Germline V gene data show CDR1 as MGHRA and CDR2 as YSYEKL. This CDR3 spans 13 amino acids. The ends were cut back, 0 bases at V and 4 bases at J, with 7 bases in the middle. The CDR3 nucleotides read TGCGCCAGCAGCCAAGATCTAGGGTACGAGCAGTACTTC. It codes for CASSQDLGYEQYF.

The V gene is TRBV3-1 (or the pseudogene TRBV3-2), the J gene TRBJ2-2; 16 nucleotides agree with TRBD2. The V gene's germline CDR1 is LGHDT and CDR2 YNNKEL (reference sequence). J lost 4 bases, V lost 3 bases, and 8 bases had no gene match. The CDR3 runs 19 residues. CDR3 bases: TGTGCCAGCAGCCACCAGGGGACTAGCGGGGGGGCAGGCACCGGGGAGCTGTTTTTT. Amino acid sequence: CASSHQGTSGGAGTGELFF.

The chain links TRBV29-1 to TRBJ1-3; D gene unclear. The CDR3 is 13 amino acids. Trimming removed 6 bases from V and 0 bases from J, with 9 bases in between. Germline values: CDR1 SQVTM, CDR2 ANQGSEA. CDR3 nucleotide sequence: TGCAGCGTGATGACAAACTCTGGAAACACCATATATTTT. Protein product: CSVMTNSGNTIYF. The entire variable domain, with the rest obtained from reference TRBV29-1 and TRBJ1-3, is as follows: SAVISQKPSRDICQRGTSLTIQCQVDSQVTMMFWYRQQPGQSLTLIATANQGSEATYESGFVIDKFPISRPNLTFSTLTVSNMSPEDSSIYLCSVMTNSGNTIYFGEGSWLTVV.

This chain uses TRBV5-6 with TRBJ1-5; 9 nucleotides line up with TRBD1. The J segment lost 6 bases and the V segment lost 0 bases, leaving 1 base of the junction unmatched. Germline CDR1 is SGHDT and CDR2 is YYEEEE. The CDR3 covers 14 residues. The CDR3 spells CASSLAGQGQPQHF. The CDR3 DNA sequence: TGTGCCAGCAGCTTGGCGGGACAGGGTCAGCCCCAGCATTTT. Drawing the rest from reference TRBV5-6 and TRBJ1-5, the complete variable domain is DAGVTQSPTHLIKTRGQQVTLRCSPKSGHDTVSWYQQALGQGPQFIFQYYEEEERQRGNFPDRFSGHQFPNYSSELNVNALLLGDSALYLCASSLAGQGQPQHFGDGTRLSIL.

V and J are TRBV4-3 and TRBJ2-7; the match to TRBD1 covers 8 bases. Trimming at V came to 2 bases and at J to 0 bases, leaving 6 bases not matched to a gene. The CDR3 has 16 amino acids. The V gene's germline CDR1 is LGHNA and CDR2 YSLEER. The CDR3, as DNA: TGCGCCAGCAGCCAACCCCGGGACAGGACCTCCTACGAGCAGTACTTC. Translating it yields CASSQPRDRTSYEQYF.

The chain joins TRBV30 to TRBJ1-4; 11 positions match TRBD1. The CDR3 loop spans 15 amino acids. Germline loops: CDR1 GTSNPN, CDR2 SVGIG (reference sequence). Unmatched junction bases numbered 7, after V lost 2 bases and J lost 8 bases. The CDR3 DNA reads TGTGCCTGGAGTAGGCAATGGGACAGGGGGGAAAAACTGTTTTTT. Translated: CAWSRQWDRGEKLFF.

This chain joins TRBV19 and TRBJ1-2; D unresolved. In germline, CDR1 is LNHDA, CDR2 SQIVND (reference sequence). This CDR3 is 13 amino acids long. The V and J ends lost 3 bases and 7 bases respectively, with 12 bases between them. Here the CDR3 reads CASSINVGVGYTF. The CDR3 DNA follows: TGTGCCAGTAGTATTAACGTCGGCGTTGGCTACACCTTC. Based on the CDR3 plus reference TRBV19 and TRBJ1-2, the full variable domain is DGGITQSPKYLFRKEGQNVTLSCEQNLNHDAMYWYRQDPGQGLRLIYYSQIVNDFQKGDIAEGYSVSREKKESFPLTVTSAQKNPTAFYLCASSINVGVGYTFGSGTRLTVV.

The rearrangement uses TRBV3-1 (or the pseudogene TRBV3-2) and TRBJ2-3; unclear D gene. The CDR3 has 15 residues. Germline CDR1 is LGHDT and CDR2 is YNNKEL (reference sequence). The V and J ends lost 0 bases and 1 base respectively, with 8 bases between them. The CDR3 sequence: CASSQDWARTDTQYF. CDR3 nucleotide sequence: TGTGCCAGCAGCCAAGACTGGGCTCGCACAGATACGCAGTATTTT.

The rearrangement joins TRBV6-2 or TRBV6-3 to TRBJ2-7; the D is unclear. V lost 2 bases, J lost 3 bases, and 8 bases lay in between. Germline-derived CDR1 and CDR2 are MNHEY and SVGEGT. The CDR3 has 13 residues. The CDR3 loop is CASSYGMGYEQYF. In nucleotides, the CDR3 is TGTGCCAGCAGTTACGGGATGGGCTACGAGCAGTACTTC.

The chain employs TRBV2 and TRBJ1-6, with 8 bases identical to TRBD1. Trimming removed 4 bases from V and 7 bases from J; junction bases left unmatched: 6. Germline-derived CDR1 and CDR2 are SNHLY and FYNNEI. The CDR3 loop spans 15 amino acids. CDR3 in amino acids: CASSGGRGLNSPLHF. CDR3 DNA: TGTGCCAGCAGTGGGGGCAGGGGGCTGAATTCACCCCTCCACTTT.

The genes are TRBV28 and TRBJ1-5; D uncertain. This CDR3 spans 12 amino acids. The germline gives CDR1 MDHEN, CDR2 SYDVKM. Trimming removed 8 bases at V and 0 bases at J, with 5 bases between. CDR3 protein: CASGSSNQPQHF. Here the CDR3 DNA reads TGTGCCAGCGGCAGTAGCAATCAGCCCCAGCATTTT.

This clone is a singleton in its sample. V and J are TRBV4-1 and TRBJ1-1; D not resolved. The CDR3 runs 15 residues. Trimming shortened V by 4 bases and J by 0 bases, and 12 bases separated the two germline ends. Germline CDR1 reads MGHRA; CDR2 reads YSYEKL. The CDR3 sequence: CASSLGVEMNTEAFF. The CDR3 DNA sequence: TGCGCCAGCAGCCTGGGAGTGGAAATGAACACTGAAGCTTTCTTT.

Comments on this clone: A read error may produce the germline difference seen at one junction end. V and J are TRBV6-5 and TRBJ2-7; no definite D call. There are 14 residues in the CDR3. Germline CDR1 reads MNHEY; CDR2 reads SVGAGI. CDR3 nucleotide sequence: TGTGCCAGCAGTAGTACATACAGTTCCTACGGGCAGTACTTC. Its protein is CASSSTYSSYGQYF.

The chain couples TRBV27 to TRBJ2-5, with D possibly called TRBD1 or TRBD2 (5 bases each). V was trimmed by 7 bases and J by 1 base, leaving 10 bases between them. The CDR3 consists of 13 residues. CDR1 is MNHEY, CDR2 SMNVEV, per germline (reference sequence). CDR3 sequence reads: CASMGRSQETQYF. The CDR3 coding sequence is TGTGCCAGCATGGGACGGAGCCAAGAGACCCAGTACTTC.

This clone is a singleton in its sample. CDR3 protein: CASRPLAGHTGELFF. CDR3 nucleotides: TGTGCCAGCAGACCCCTAGCGGGACACACCGGGGAGCTGTTTTTT. The rearrangement uses TRBV7-2 and TRBJ2-2, with TRBD2 matching 9 bases. The ends lost 6 bases at V and 3 bases at J; junction bases unmatched: 5. The CDR3 is 15 amino acids. The germline V gene encodes CDR1 SGHTA and CDR2 FQGNSA.

V usage is TRBV5-1 and J usage is TRBJ2-5; D not resolved. The length of the CDR3 is 15 residues. The germline V gene encodes CDR1 SGHRS and CDR2 YFSETQ. Trimming removed 6 bases at V and 5 bases at J, with 20 bases between. The CDR3 sequence is CASTQTAPLAETQYF. CDR3 nucleotides: TGCGCCAGCACCCAGACGGCGCCCCTCGCGGAGACCCAGTACTTC.

The J gene is TRBJ2-5, the V gene TRBV5-1; a weak D match, TRBD1 (5 bases). Trimming removed 2 bases from V and 2 bases from J, with 10 bases in between. CDR1 is SGHRS, CDR2 YFSETQ, per germline. The CDR3 runs 14 residues. The CDR3 nucleotides read TGCGCCAGCAGCTTATCAGGGAAACAAGAGACCCAGTACTTC. It encodes CASSLSGKQETQYF.

V is TRBV6-2 or TRBV6-3 and J is TRBJ1-5, with D possibly TRBD1 on 5 matching bases. From germline, CDR1 is MNHEY and CDR2 SVGEGT. Trimming left V 3 bases short and J 6 bases short, with 9 bases between. The CDR3 spans 13 residues. CDR3 in DNA: TGTGCCAGCAGTTATGGGCAGGGTCAGCCCCAGCATTTT. It yields the protein CASSYGQGQPQHF.

J is TRBJ2-1 and V is TRBV2; the match to TRBD1 covers 10 bases. This CDR3 has 15 amino acids. Trimming at V came to 5 bases and at J to 2 bases, leaving 3 bases not matched to a gene. Germline CDR1 reads SNHLY; CDR2 reads FYNNEI. The CDR3 protein is CASSTGTGAYNEQFF. The CDR3 DNA follows: TGTGCCAGCAGTACCGGGACAGGGGCCTACAATGAGCAGTTCTTC.

This chain uses TRBV7-9 with TRBJ2-4; D unclear. Germline values: CDR1 SEHNR, CDR2 FQNEAQ (reference sequence). The CDR3 runs to 15 residues. Deletions cut 5 bases from V and 5 bases from J, with 16 bases between. In DNA form, the CDR3 reads TGTGCCAGCAGCCCCTCTCTGAGTCGGGAAAACATTCAGTACTTC. Translating it yields CASSPSLSRENIQYF.

This clone has more than one count but fewer than ten. The genes are TRBV10-3 and TRBJ1-1; D gene uncertain. The CDR3 length is 13 residues. Germline CDR1 reads ENHRY; CDR2 reads SYGVKD. Trimming cost V 4 bases and J 4 bases, with 10 bases left between them. CDR3 bases: TGTGCCATCAGTGCATGGGAGAGCACTGAAGCTTTCTTT. As protein: CAISAWESTEAFF.

The rearrangement uses TRBV7-8 and TRBJ2-3; D is ambiguous. V dropped 1 base and J dropped 0 bases, with 8 bases sitting between them. Per the germline V gene, CDR1 is SGHVS and CDR2 is FQNEAQ. The CDR3 runs 15 residues. CDR3: CASSLGVSSTDTQYF. CDR3 DNA: TGTGCCAGCAGCTTAGGAGTGTCGAGCACAGATACGCAGTATTTT. The full variable domain, with the rest looked up from reference TRBV7-8 and TRBJ2-3, is GAGVSQSPRYKVAKRGQDVALRCDPISGHVSLFWYQQALGQGPEFLTYFQNEAQLDKSGLPSDRFFAERPEGSVSTLKIQRTQQEDSAVYLCASSLGVSSTDTQYFGPGTRLTVL.

The chain uses TRBV11-2 and TRBJ1-3; D unclear. The V gene lost 2 bases and the J gene lost 3 bases, with 11 bases spanning the gap. This CDR3 comprises 15 residues. Germline assignment: CDR1 SGHAT and CDR2 FQNNGV. This CDR3 is CASSLTGLSGNTIYF. In DNA, the CDR3 is TGTGCCAGCAGCTTAACCGGGCTCAGTGGAAACACCATATATTTT. Filled out from reference TRBV11-2 and TRBJ1-3, the complete variable domain reads EAGVAQSPRYKIIEKRQSVAFWCNPISGHATLYWYQQILGQGPKLLIQFQNNGVVDDSQLPKDRFSAERLKGVDSTLKIQPAKLEDSAVYLCASSLTGLSGNTIYFGEGSWLTVV.

This chain uses TRBV28 with TRBJ1-2; D is undetermined. This CDR3 comprises 13 residues. The ends were cut back, 3 bases at V and 7 bases at J, with 12 bases in the middle. From germline, CDR1 is MDHEN and CDR2 SYDVKM. CDR3 region: CASSLVIGSGYTF. The CDR3 bases are TGTGCCAGCAGTTTGGTTATCGGTAGTGGCTACACCTTC.

This clone appeared a few times. The chain has TRBV7-3 and TRBJ2-2; D possibly uses TRBD1 or TRBD2 (5 bases each). This CDR3 is built from 15 residues. Per the germline V gene, CDR1 is SGHTA and CDR2 is FQGTGA. Trimming stripped 4 bases from V and 5 bases from J, with 14 bases between. CDR3 loop: CASSSGTLRTGELFF. CDR3 coding DNA: TGTGCCAGCAGCTCGGGGACCTTAAGGACCGGGGAGCTGTTTTTT. Using reference TRBV7-3 and TRBJ2-2 for the parts outside the CDR3, the full variable domain is GAGVSQTPSNKVTEKGKYVELRCDPISGHTALYWYRQSLGQGPEFLIYFQGTGAADDSGLPNDRFFAVRPEGSVSTLKIQRTERGDSAVYLCASSSGTLRTGELFFGEGSRLTVL.

CDR3 residues: CASSTHGGTGNSPLHF. In DNA, the CDR3 is TGTGCCAGCAGCACTCATGGCGGGACAGGCAATTCACCCCTCCACTTT. The chain uses TRBV7-2 and TRBJ1-6, with TRBD1 matching over 8 bases. CDR1 is SGHTA and CDR2 is FQGNSA in the germline V gene. The CDR3 spans 16 residues. After removal of 5 bases from V and 7 bases from J, the junction contained 10 bases not matched to a gene.

The chain links TRBV5-1 to TRBJ1-1; a possible D gene is TRBD1 (5 bases). Trimming left V 3 bases short and J 3 bases short, with 18 bases between. Germline CDR1 reads SGHRS; CDR2 reads YFSETQ. This CDR3 region has 16 residues. The CDR3 spells CASSSHGGNEDTEAFF. Written as DNA, the CDR3 is TGCGCCAGCAGCTCTCACGGGGGGAATGAGGACACTGAAGCTTTCTTT.

The chain employs TRBV2 and TRBJ1-2; D gene unclear. Germline loops: CDR1 SNHLY, CDR2 FYNNEI. This CDR3 is built from 9 residues. V lost 11 bases, J lost 4 bases, and 5 bases lay in between. The CDR3 sequence: CAGAYGYTF. As DNA, the CDR3 is TGTGCCGGAGCCTATGGCTACACCTTC.